This TCR beta chain was captured by sequencing in a study of cytomegalovirus exposure and HLA in healthy donors. Study findings and constraints: The study flagged around 160 TCR beta chains as cytomegalovirus-associated.

TCRdb keeps only in-frame clones here, not all; method: immunoSEQ multiplex PCR. Found here are some 86,000 clones, 80% to 95% of them singletons; the top ten hold approximately 3.8%. It was the approximately 110-subject validation cohort, separate from the roughly 700-subject first cohort, to which the donors belonged. Details on this clone: Its specificity is unknown.

This receptor was taken from a woman in her thirties in good health and CMV-seronegative. The sample was PBMCs.

The CDR3 loop reads CASSYSRQGSYEQYF. CDR3 nucleotide sequence: TGTGCCAGCAGTTACTCTAGACAGGGGAGCTACGAGCAGTACTTC. This sequence joins TRBV6-6 and TRBJ2-7; 8 bases map to TRBD1. The CDR3 has 15 amino acids. V lost 0 bases and J lost 3; bases outside the gene matches: 4. CDR1 is MNHNY, CDR2 SVGAGI, per germline (reference sequence).